This T cell receptor (beta chain) is drawn from a study of CD8+CD57+ T cells in acquired aplastic anemia. Study information: Sorted CD4+ and CD8+ cells yielded DNA averaging around 3.2 ug.

All sequencing subjects had displayed CD8+CD57+ cell expansion on flow cytometry. Blood samples were obtained from patients who had received no prior therapy. The study, taken as a whole, reports: Patients did not significantly differ from controls in CD8+ Simpson's diversity. The same twenty-nine CD8+ CDR3 sequences occurred in patients and in controls.

This CDR3 spans 11 amino acids. In germline, CDR1 is SEHNR, CDR2 FQNEAQ (reference sequence). The V and J ends lost 2 bases and 4 bases respectively, with 2 bases between them. With regard to this clonotype: Antigen unknown.

The template for TCR beta VDJ and CDR3 sequence profiling was genomic DNA. TCRdb passed the reads through MiXCR, listing each CDR3 protein once. The table records around 180,000 distinct CDR3 sequences, around half of them present only once. The origin of this receptor is a human donor with aplastic anemia. The sequenced material came from sorted CD4+, CD8+, or CD8+CD57+ T cells (not recorded which) from PBMCs. The chain employs TRBV7-9 and TRBJ1-2; no firm D call. The CDR3 sequence: CASSLLYGYTF. The CDR3 nucleotides read TGTGCCAGCAGCTTACTCTATGGCTACACCTTC. The variable domain in full, completed from reference TRBV7-9 and TRBJ1-2, reads DTGVSQNPRHKITKRGQNVTFRCDPISEHNRLYWYRQTLGQGPEFLTYFQNEAQLEKSRLLSDRFSAERPKGSFSTLEIQRTEQGDSAMYLCASSLLYGYTFGSGTRLTVV.